This T cell receptor (beta chain) was observed in a study of blood T cell repertoires in COVID-19. As for the study in general: The United States, Italy and Spain provided the acute and convalescent COVID-19 samples. From T cells, B-cell-depleted T cells, or PBMCs came the material, which was cDNA or gDNA.

Original analysis: Amplification of reference gene primers provided the estimated nucleated cell counts. Assay: immunoSEQ multiplex PCR; the TCRdb copy retains only in-frame clones and omits some. That table furnishes V, J and clone size, whereas the DNA furnished D and trimming. This repertoire shows some 260,000 clones, over 65% found once; its top ten account for 3.3%. Germline lookup yields CDR1 SGHNT and CDR2 YYREEE (reference sequence). CDR3 size: 15 residues. With 2 bases clipped from V and 6 bases from J, the junction kept 7 bases outside the gene matches. As concerns this clone: Distinct nucleotide sequences in the sample also encode this CDR3.

This chain joins TRBV5-4 and TRBJ2-2; the match to TRBD1 covers 7 bases. Specimen: peripheral blood. The TCR comes from a woman older than 75 with acute or convalescent COVID-19. CDR3 amino acids: CASSLEGAKAGELFF. The CDR3 nucleotides are TGTGCCAGCAGCTTAGAGGGGGCTAAGGCCGGGGAGCTGTTTTTT.